Following are 15 T cell receptor beta chains from one sample sequenced in a study of neurological immune-mediated disorders. MiXCR was run by TCRdb on the 5' RACE reads, yielding one entry per CDR3 protein. The sample includes about 48,000 distinct CDR3 sequences, roughly 24% of them seen just once. Sample: PBMCs. The receptors derive from a woman between 70 and 85 years old in good health.

The CDR3 spells CASSASTGTGETQYF. CDR3 sequence (DNA): TGTGCCAGCAGCGCCTCGACAGGGACAGGGGAGACCCAGTACTTC. The chain uses TRBV9 and TRBJ2-5; TRBD1 matches at 9 bases. This CDR3 has 15 residues. Germline V CDR1 and CDR2: SGDLS, YYNGEE. V dropped 3 bases and J dropped 5; count of bases not matched to a gene: 8.

This clonotype occurred many times. The chain carries TRBV6-2 or TRBV6-3 and TRBJ2-2, with 9 bases matching TRBD2. V lost 5 bases and J lost 5; bases outside the gene matches: 9. Per germline, CDR1 MNHEY and CDR2 SVGEGT. This CDR3 spans 16 amino acids. The CDR3 spells CASSPLAGGRTGELFF. The CDR3 coding sequence is TGTGCCAGCAGTCCCCTTGCGGGAGGGCGGACCGGGGAGCTGTTTTTT.

This clonotype was counted at least ten times. This rearrangement joins TRBV6-4 to TRBJ1-2; D unclear. Germline values: CDR1 MRHNA, CDR2 SNTAGT. CDR3 size: 13 residues. Trimming removed 5 bases from V and 2 bases from J, with 9 bases in between. CDR3: CASSPTPNYGYTF. The DNA of the CDR3 is TGTGCCAGCAGTCCCACCCCAAACTATGGCTACACCTTC.

The V gene is TRBV20-1, the J gene TRBJ1-5; D perhaps matches TRBD1 (6 bases). Germline loops: CDR1 DFQATT, CDR2 SNEGSKA (reference sequence). The CDR3 runs to 15 residues. The ends were cut back, 1 base at V and 5 bases at J, with 15 bases in the middle. The CDR3 DNA sequence: TGCAGTGCTAGAGGGGGGCCAGCCGGAGATCAGCCCCAGCATTTT. Its translation: CSARGGPAGDQPQHF.

This clonotype was seen a few times. The chain has TRBV28 and TRBJ2-7, with TRBD2 as a possible D gene (5 bases). Trimming pared 8 bases from V and 1 base from J, leaving 18 bases between. CDR1 is MDHEN and CDR2 is SYDVKM in the germline V gene. The CDR3 spans 15 residues. The CDR3 loop is CASSQGGEGSYEQYF. The CDR3 bases are TGTGCCAGCTCACAAGGCGGAGAGGGATCCTACGAGCAGTACTTC.

This clonotype was recorded at least ten times. The V and J genes are TRBV18 and TRBJ1-3; D is ambiguous. CDR1 and CDR2 from the germline V gene are KGHSH and LQKENI. The CDR3 contains 12 residues. V lost 4 bases to trimming and J lost 4 bases, with 5 bases between them. The CDR3 bases are TGTGCCAGCTCACGAAACGGAAACACCATATATTTT. Translated: CASSRNGNTIYF.

This clonotype was found many times. The chain recombines TRBV5-4 with TRBJ2-7, with 10 bases fitting TRBD2. The trim removed 4 bases at V and 6 bases at J, leaving 7 bases unmatched. CDR3 length equals 14 residues. Germline-derived CDR1 and CDR2 are SGHNT and YYREEE (reference sequence). The CDR3 DNA follows: TGTGCCAGCAGCCCTCAGCGGGGGGGGGTCGAGCAGTACTTC. Its protein is CASSPQRGGVEQYF. Full variable domain (remainder filled in from reference TRBV5-4 and TRBJ2-7): ETGVTQSPTHLIKTRGQQVTLRCSSQSGHNTVSWYQQALGQGPQFIFQYYREEENGRGNFPPRFSGLQFPNYSSELNVNALELDDSALYLCASSPQRGGVEQYFGPGTRLTVT.

This rearrangement joins TRBV2 to TRBJ2-2; 7 positions match TRBD1. Trimming took 7 bases from V and 2 from J; bases not matched to a gene: 7. Germline CDR1 reads SNHLY; CDR2 reads FYNNEI. The CDR3 runs to 15 residues. The CDR3, as DNA: TGTGCCAGCACCGGACAGGCGTTCAACACCGGGGAGCTGTTTTTT. Amino acid sequence: CASTGQAFNTGELFF.

V and J are TRBV5-4 and TRBJ2-7; 8 nucleotides agree with TRBD1. The CDR3 totals 15 residues. Germline trimming cut 4 bases from V and 3 bases from J; bases unmatched to any gene: 9. The germline CDR1 and CDR2 sequences are SGHNT and YYREEE (reference sequence). CDR3 region: CASSEGQAPFYEQYF. The CDR3 DNA follows: TGTGCCAGCAGCGAGGGACAGGCGCCCTTCTACGAGCAGTACTTC.

Details on this clonotype: The junction differs from germline at one of its ends, possibly a read error. This rearrangement joins TRBV5-1 to TRBJ2-7, with unresolved D. Germline V gene sequence: CDR1 SGHRS, CDR2 YFSETQ. The CDR3 extends over 16 amino acids. For the CDR3, the DNA is TGCTCCAGCAGCCTCGATCTAAGCGTAGCCTCCTACGAACAGTACTTC. This translates into CSSSLDLSVASYEQYF.

At least ten counts were recorded for this clonotype. V gene TRBV29-1 combines with J gene TRBJ1-1, with a weak D call TRBD1 (5 bases). The CDR3 is made up of 13 amino acids. Germline V gene lookup returns CDR1 SQVTM and CDR2 ANQGSEA. Trimming cost V 3 bases and J 1 base, with 9 bases left between them. The CDR3 sequence is CSVETVSNTEAFF. Written as DNA, the CDR3 is TGCAGCGTTGAGACAGTGTCGAACACTGAAGCTTTCTTT.

The table lists this clonotype with many counts. The chain carries TRBV20-1 and TRBJ2-7; D may be TRBD2 (5 bases). V gave up 1 base and J gave up 7 bases, with 14 bases separating them. Germline V lookup: CDR1 DFQATT, CDR2 SNEGSKA (reference sequence). The CDR3 runs 13 residues. The DNA for the CDR3 is TGCAGTGCTAGAGGGCGGGCGGCTCTGGAGCAGTACTTC. Translation: CSARGRAALEQYF.

This clonotype has a count of ten or more. This chain uses TRBV5-5 with TRBJ2-1, with TRBD1 identical over 11 bases. Trimming at V came to 4 bases and at J to 3 bases, leaving 12 bases not matched to a gene. The germline CDR1 and CDR2 sequences are SGHKS and YYEKEE (reference sequence). The CDR3 runs 18 residues. The CDR3 spells CASSTGQGGGLNYNEQFF. The CDR3 DNA reads TGTGCCAGCAGCACGGGACAGGGGGGGGGCCTTAACTACAATGAGCAGTTCTTC.

There are many counts of this clonotype. The chain couples TRBV20-1 to TRBJ2-3; TRBD1 matches 7 bases. CDR1 is DFQATT and CDR2 is SNEGSKA in the germline V gene (reference sequence). This CDR3 has 14 amino acids. The junction had 11 bases not matched to a gene; V was cut back by 6 bases and J by 5 bases. CDR3 DNA: TGCAGTGCGGGAGAAAGGGGGCAGAAAGATACGCAGTATTTT. Encoded protein: CSAGERGQKDTQYF.

This clonotype was observed at least ten times. V and J are TRBV12-3 or TRBV12-4 and TRBJ2-4, with D tentatively TRBD1 (5 bases). Trimming removed 0 bases from V and 7 bases from J, with 7 bases in between. The CDR3 sequence is 13 residues long. The CDR3 here is CASSLASGNIQYF. DNA of the CDR3: TGTGCCAGCAGTTTAGCGTCAGGGAACATTCAGTACTTC.